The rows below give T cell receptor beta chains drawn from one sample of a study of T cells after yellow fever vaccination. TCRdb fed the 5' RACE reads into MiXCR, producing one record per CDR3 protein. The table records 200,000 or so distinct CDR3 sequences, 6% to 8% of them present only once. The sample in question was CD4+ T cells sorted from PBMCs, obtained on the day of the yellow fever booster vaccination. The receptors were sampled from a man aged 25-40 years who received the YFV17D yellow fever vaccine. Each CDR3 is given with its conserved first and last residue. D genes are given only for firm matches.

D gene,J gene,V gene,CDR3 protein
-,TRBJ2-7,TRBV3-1,CASSQATGRYEQYF
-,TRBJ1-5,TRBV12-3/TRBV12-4,CASSRERDQPQHF
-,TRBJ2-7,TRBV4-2,CASSQDPAGRSYEQYF
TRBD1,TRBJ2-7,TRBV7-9,CASSPDRGPYEQYF
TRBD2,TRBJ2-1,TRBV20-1,CSALPIGTSGRATTEVF
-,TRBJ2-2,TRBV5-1,CASSDYTGELFF
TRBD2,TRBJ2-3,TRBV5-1,CASSIAGVGTDTQYF
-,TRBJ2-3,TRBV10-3,CAISGQGDTQYF
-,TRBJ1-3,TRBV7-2,CASSTRQGNTIYF
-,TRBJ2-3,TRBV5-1,CASSFGTGPSTDTQYF
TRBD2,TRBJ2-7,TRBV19,CASSRNVAAGYEQYF
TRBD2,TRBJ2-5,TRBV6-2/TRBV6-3,CASSYTSGRVQETQYF
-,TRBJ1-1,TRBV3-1,CASSQGGIGAEAFF
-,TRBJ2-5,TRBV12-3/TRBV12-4,CASSLQWKQETQYF
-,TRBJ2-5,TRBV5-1,CASSSDIRPETQYF
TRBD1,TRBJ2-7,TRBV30,CAWRLRDRIDEQYF
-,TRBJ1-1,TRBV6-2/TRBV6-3,CASRQTLSEAFF
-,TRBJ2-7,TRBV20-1,CSALGGTYEQYF
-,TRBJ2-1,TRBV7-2,CASSKRGEQFF
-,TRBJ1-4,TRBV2,CASSPLFGEKLFF
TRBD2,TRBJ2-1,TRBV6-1,CATNRGRAENNEQFF
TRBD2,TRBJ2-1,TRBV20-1,CRVPRIGTSDYNEQFF
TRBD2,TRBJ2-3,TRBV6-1,CATQREGPLSTDTQYF
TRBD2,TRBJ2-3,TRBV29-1,CSVGEGGDTQYF
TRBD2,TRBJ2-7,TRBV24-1,CATSDSAGTSDTYEQYF
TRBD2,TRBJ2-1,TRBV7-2,CASSLGHPGLAGAYNEQFF
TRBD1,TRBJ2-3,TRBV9,CASSETRDRGNTQYF
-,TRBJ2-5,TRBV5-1,CASSLVLAAYKETQYF
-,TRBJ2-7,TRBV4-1,CASSQGDPGGEQYF
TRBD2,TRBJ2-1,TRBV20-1,CRPTSGSSNEQFF
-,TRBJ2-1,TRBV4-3,CASSQIPEDTDWRDNEQFF
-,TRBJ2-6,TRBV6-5,CASSYLVSGANVLTF
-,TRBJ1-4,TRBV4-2,CASSQDRASVEKLFF
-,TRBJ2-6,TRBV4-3,CASSQDSRAQGANVLTF
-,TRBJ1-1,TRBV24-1,CATSEPGRDTEAFF
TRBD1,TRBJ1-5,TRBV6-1,CASSDRGRNQPQHF
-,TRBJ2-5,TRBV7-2,CASSLPLGGIKETQYF
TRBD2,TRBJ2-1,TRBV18,CASSPRRLAGGLNEQFF
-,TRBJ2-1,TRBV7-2,CASSTTPGASQDEQFF
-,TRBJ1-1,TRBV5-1,CASSNYRENTEAFF
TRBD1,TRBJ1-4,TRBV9,CASSHGRAGGGEKLFF
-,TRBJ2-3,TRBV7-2,CASSPSTPQAQYF
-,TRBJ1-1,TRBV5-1,CASSLVPSLNTEAFF
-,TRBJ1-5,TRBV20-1,CSARPPRVGQPQHF
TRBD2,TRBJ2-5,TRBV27,CASSFRGLAGKAQETQYF
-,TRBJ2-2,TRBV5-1,CASSLVSANTGELFF
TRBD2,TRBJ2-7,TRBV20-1,CSARPLGGASGPSSYEQYF
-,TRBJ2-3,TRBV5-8,CASSLRLTTDTQYF
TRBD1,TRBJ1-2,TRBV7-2,CASSAHAGGQGGGYTF
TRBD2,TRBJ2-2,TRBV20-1,CSARDQASGMTPTTGELFF
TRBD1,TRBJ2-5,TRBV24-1,CATSDLRTGRETQYF
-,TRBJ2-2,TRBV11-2,CASSLGGWWDTGELFF
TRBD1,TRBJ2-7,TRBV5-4,CASSLGTWTGDSYEQYF
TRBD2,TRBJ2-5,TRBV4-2,CASSQSGGSHQETQYF
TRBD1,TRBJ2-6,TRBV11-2,CARPRDRSSGANVLTF
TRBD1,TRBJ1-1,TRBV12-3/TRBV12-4,CASSVRTGANEAFF
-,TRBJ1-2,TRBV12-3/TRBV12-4,CASSTRVSAYGYTF
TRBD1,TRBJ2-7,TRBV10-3,CAIREPGQGYEQYF